One T cell receptor beta chain is described in this entry. Its antigen is currently unknown. At the DNA level, this CDR3 is encoded by other sequences in the same sample as well. This CDR3 spans 13 amino acids. V lost 3 bases to trimming and J lost 5 bases; unmatched junction nucleotides: 2. From germline, CDR1 is MNHEY and CDR2 SVGAGI. The data derive from a study of cytomegalovirus exposure and HLA in healthy donors. The study, taken as a whole, reports: Diagnosis of cytomegalovirus status made by the classifier reportedly showed high specificity and sensitivity. Donors belonging to an Asian-associated ancestry cluster reportedly showed fewer N-insertions in productive TCRs than the roughly 670-donor mean, according to what a later analysis found.

It was healthy bone marrow donors who served as donors. Donors showed nominal health when sampled, although they likely had unrecorded immune exposures. The PCR had 60 Vbeta and 13 Jbeta primers. Using immunoSEQ multiplex PCR, the repertoire was profiled, and TCRdb retains in-frame clones only, with some absent. Of over 200,000 clones listed, 75% to 85% were seen once; the top ten hold 2.5% to 3.5%. The material sequenced was PBMCs. V usage is TRBV6-5 and J usage is TRBJ2-7; the match to TRBD1 covers 9 bases. This receptor was taken from a woman aged 60-70 years in good health and CMV-seropositive. DNA for the CDR3: TGTGCCAGCAGTTATACAGGGGGCAACGAGCAGTACTTC. This codes for CASSYTGGNEQYF.